These 21 T cell receptor beta chains were all obtained from the same sample, sequenced in a study of blood T cells in healthy people across ages. The use of a sample-barcoded 5' primer and a J-beta primer mix characterized a second PCR of roughly 6 to 11 cycles. TCRdb analysed the 5' RACE reads with MiXCR anew, one entry per CDR3 protein. Of 920,000 or so distinct CDR3 sequences listed, 40% to 45% are singletons. Specimen: blood. The receptors were sampled from a woman aged 60-75 years in good health.

The rearrangement uses TRBV21-1 and TRBJ2-3. TRBV21-1 is shown as a pseudogene. This CDR3 region has 16 residues. The CDR3 nucleotides are TGTGCCAGCAGCAAAGCGCTTAGACTGTTCGCAGATACGCAGTATTTT. Translated, it gives CASSKALRLFADTQYF.

The rearrangement uses TRBV28 and TRBJ2-6; D may be TRBD2 (6 bases). Deletions cut 2 bases from V and 4 bases from J, with 12 bases between. Germline V gives CDR1 MDHEN, CDR2 SYDVKM. This CDR3 contains 16 residues. The CDR3 DNA follows: TGTGCCAGCAGTTTAAGGGGAGGATACGGGGCCAACGTCCTGACTTTC. It specifies CASSLRGGYGANVLTF.

This clonotype came up a few times. The chain is built from TRBV5-1 and TRBJ2-5; 8 positions match TRBD1. The end of the DNA aligns better with TRBJ2-7, so the J call may be wrong. Germline V gene lookup returns CDR1 SGHRS and CDR2 YFSETQ. The CDR3 has 15 amino acids. DNA of the CDR3: TGCGCCAGCAGCCCGATGACAGGGGCCCTATACGAGCAGTACTTC. As protein: CASSPMTGALYEQYF.

This clonotype has only a few counts. This sequence joins TRBV28 and TRBJ1-4, with D tentatively TRBD1 (6 bases). This CDR3 has 12 amino acids. CDR1 and CDR2 (germline): MDHEN, SYDVKM. V was clipped by 2 bases and J by 11 bases, with 9 bases between them. The CDR3 DNA reads TGTGCCAGCAGTTTACGTCAGGGGAAACTGTTTTTT. Its translation is CASSLRQGKLFF. Supplemented by reference TRBV28 and TRBJ1-4, the full variable domain reads DVKVTQSSRYLVKRTGEKVFLECVQDMDHENMFWYRQDPGLGLRLIYFSYDVKMKEKGDIPEGYSVSREKKERFSLILESASTNQTSMYLCASSLRQGKLFFGSGTQLSVL.

The chain is built from TRBV20-1 and TRBJ2-1; 11 nucleotides agree with TRBD2. The CDR3 runs to 18 residues. Germline V gene sequence: CDR1 DFQATT, CDR2 SNEGSKA (reference sequence). J was trimmed by 9 bases and V by 6 bases; bases with no gene match: 22. The CDR3 region is CSAGGHRLAGGGRPEQFF. In DNA, the CDR3 is TGCAGTGCGGGGGGCCATAGGCTAGCGGGAGGTGGACGCCCTGAGCAGTTCTTC.

The chain joins TRBV12-3 or TRBV12-4 to TRBJ2-5, with D unclear. V lost 4 bases and J 1 base, leaving 13 bases between the germline ends. The CDR3 is 15 residues long. CDR3 sequence: CASSSPGAFQETQYF. The CDR3 region has the DNA TGTGCCAGCAGTTCCCCTGGAGCGTTCCAAGAGACCCAGTACTTC.

The V and J genes are TRBV30 and TRBJ2-1, with 7 bases fitting TRBD2. The CDR3 is made up of 11 amino acids. V shed 2 bases, J shed 10 bases, and the junction held 2 bases outside the gene matches. From germline, CDR1 is GTSNPN and CDR2 SVGIG (reference sequence). The CDR3: CAWSSRGEQFF. CDR3 bases: TGTGCCTGGAGTTCGCGGGGGGAGCAGTTCTTC.

This clonotype has just a few counts. This chain links TRBV7-6 with TRBJ2-3; 8 bases match TRBD1. The CDR3 runs 16 residues. CDR1 is SGHVS and CDR2 is FNYEAQ in the germline V gene. Unmatched junction bases numbered 6, after V lost 1 base and J lost 3 bases. CDR3 in DNA: TGTGCCAGCAGCTTAGTTCCCAGGGGGCTTACAGATACGCAGTATTTT. It codes for CASSLVPRGLTDTQYF.

V is TRBV6-6 and J is TRBJ1-1; a weak D match, TRBD1 (5 bases). The CDR3 covers 17 residues. Trimming removed 7 bases from V and 4 bases from J, with 25 bases in between. Germline V gene sequence: CDR1 MNHNY, CDR2 SVGAGI (reference sequence). This CDR3 is CASIKGQGTPKGTEAFF. Written as DNA, the CDR3 is TGTGCCAGCATTAAGGGCCAGGGAACCCCGAAGGGCACTGAAGCTTTCTTT.

The genes are TRBV15 and TRBJ2-1; D is perhaps TRBD2 (5 bases). The germline V gene encodes CDR1 LNHNV and CDR2 YYDKDF (reference sequence). The CDR3 extends over 14 amino acids. The germline V and J ends were trimmed by 0 bases and 8 bases, with 11 bases remaining between them. CDR3: CATSRDTSIDEQFF. The DNA of the CDR3 is TGTGCCACCAGCAGAGATACTAGTATCGATGAGCAGTTCTTC. The full variable domain, rest sourced from reference TRBV15 and TRBJ2-1, is DAMVIQNPRYQVTQFGKPVTLSCSQTLNHNVMYWYQQKSSQAPKLLFHYYDKDFNNEADTPDNFQSRRPNTSFCFLDIRSPGLGDTAMYLCATSRDTSIDEQFFGPGTRLTVL.

CDR3 DNA: TGTGCCAGCAGATACCTAGCGGGATCCTACAATGAGCAGTTCTTC. Translated, it gives CASRYLAGSYNEQFF. The chain has TRBV5-5 and TRBJ2-1, with 9 bases aligning to TRBD2. This CDR3 has 15 residues. With 5 bases clipped from V and 1 base from J, the junction kept 4 bases outside the gene matches. Germline V lookup: CDR1 SGHKS, CDR2 YYEKEE (reference sequence).

The genes are TRBV24-1 and TRBJ2-3, with 8 nucleotides matching TRBD1. The CDR3 runs 15 residues. Unmatched junction bases numbered 7, after V lost 4 bases and J lost 5 bases. The germline V gene has CDR1 KGHDR and CDR2 SFDVKD. The CDR3 here is CATSDSGTGRDTQYF. In nucleotides, the CDR3 is TGTGCCACCAGTGACTCCGGGACAGGTCGAGATACGCAGTATTTT.

The chain has TRBV6-5 and TRBJ2-1; 7 bases match TRBD2. Losses at the gene ends were 6 bases for V and 0 bases for J; bases not matched to a gene: 5. The CDR3 runs 15 residues. From germline, CDR1 is MNHEY and CDR2 SVGAGI. The CDR3 is CASRMSGVSYNEQFF. DNA of the CDR3: TGTGCCAGCAGGATGAGCGGGGTCTCCTACAATGAGCAGTTCTTC.

The V gene is TRBV3-1, the J gene TRBJ2-5; the D call may be TRBD1 or TRBD2 (6 bases each). V was trimmed by 5 bases and J by 11 bases, leaving 24 bases between them. Per germline, CDR1 LGHDT and CDR2 YNNKEL (reference sequence). This CDR3 has 15 residues. CDR3 in amino acids: CASSSQGTWWGEQYF. In DNA, the CDR3 is TGTGCCAGCAGCTCACAGGGTACGTGGTGGGGGGAGCAGTACTTC.

This clonotype was recorded many times. The J gene is TRBJ1-2, the V gene TRBV12-3 or TRBV12-4; TRBD1 matches 10 bases. The CDR3 is 14 amino acids. The V segment lost 6 bases and the J segment 2 bases; nucleotides outside the gene matches: 3. CDR3: CASSLGQGNYGYTF. The CDR3 coding sequence is TGTGCCAGCAGCTTGGGACAGGGGAACTATGGCTACACCTTC.

The J gene is TRBJ2-7, the V gene TRBV7-8; D possibly corresponds to TRBD2 (6 bases). The CDR3 contains 16 residues. Germline CDR1 is SGHVS and CDR2 is FQNEAQ. V was shortened by 2 bases and J by 0 bases, with 14 bases between the two germline ends. The CDR3 DNA is TGTGCCAGCAGCTTACGGAGGGAATACATCTCCTACGAGCAGTACTTC. Encoded protein: CASSLRREYISYEQYF.

The chain joins TRBV6-2 or TRBV6-3 to TRBJ2-7; no reliable D call. The CDR3 has 12 residues. Trimming pared 0 bases from V and 5 bases from J, leaving 5 bases between. CDR1 is MNHEY, CDR2 SVGEGT, per germline. The CDR3 region has the DNA TGTGCCAGCAGTTACTCGCCTCACGAGCAGTACTTC. Translation gives CASSYSPHEQYF.

The V gene is TRBV28, the J gene TRBJ2-1; 8 positions match TRBD2. Germline V CDR1 and CDR2: MDHEN, SYDVKM. The CDR3 has 17 residues. V shed 7 bases and J 5 bases; nucleotides not matched to a gene: 16. CDR3 in amino acids: CASTIVAGKSNDNEQFF. Here the CDR3 DNA reads TGTGCCAGCACCATAGTAGCGGGAAAATCTAACGACAATGAGCAGTTCTTC. Together with reference TRBV28 and TRBJ2-1, the CDR3 gives the full variable domain: DVKVTQSSRYLVKRTGEKVFLECVQDMDHENMFWYRQDPGLGLRLIYFSYDVKMKEKGDIPEGYSVSREKKERFSLILESASTNQTSMYLCASTIVAGKSNDNEQFFGPGTRLTVL.

This clonotype has more than one count but fewer than ten. The chain links TRBV3-1 to TRBJ2-7; 7 bases fit TRBD2. J was trimmed by 2 bases and V by 4 bases; bases with no gene match: 8. The CDR3 loop spans 15 amino acids. Germline V CDR1 and CDR2: LGHDT, YNNKEL (reference sequence). The CDR3 region has the DNA TGTGCCAGCAGCCTAGAGCGGGAACCCCCCTACGAGCAGTACTTC. It specifies CASSLEREPPYEQYF.

The rearrangement uses TRBV7-2 and TRBJ2-4; D is unclear. This CDR3 has 14 residues. Trimming left V 5 bases short and J 13 bases short, with 21 bases between. In germline, CDR1 is SGHTA, CDR2 FQGNSA. The CDR3, as DNA: TGTGCCAGCAGCCCCGACGGTCGGGCTTTGGAGCAGTACTTC. Protein sequence: CASSPDGRALEQYF.

Concerning this clonotype: At one boundary the junction diverges from the germline segment, which might be a read error. This rearrangement joins TRBV7-9 to TRBJ2-3; 8 nucleotides agree with TRBD2. The CDR3 consists of 16 residues. Looked up from germline, CDR1 is SEHNR and CDR2 is FQNEAQ (reference sequence). The CDR3 is CAGSFAIAGRTDTQYF. The CDR3 DNA reads as TGTGCCGGCAGCTTCGCGATAGCGGGACGCACAGATACGCAGTATTTT.